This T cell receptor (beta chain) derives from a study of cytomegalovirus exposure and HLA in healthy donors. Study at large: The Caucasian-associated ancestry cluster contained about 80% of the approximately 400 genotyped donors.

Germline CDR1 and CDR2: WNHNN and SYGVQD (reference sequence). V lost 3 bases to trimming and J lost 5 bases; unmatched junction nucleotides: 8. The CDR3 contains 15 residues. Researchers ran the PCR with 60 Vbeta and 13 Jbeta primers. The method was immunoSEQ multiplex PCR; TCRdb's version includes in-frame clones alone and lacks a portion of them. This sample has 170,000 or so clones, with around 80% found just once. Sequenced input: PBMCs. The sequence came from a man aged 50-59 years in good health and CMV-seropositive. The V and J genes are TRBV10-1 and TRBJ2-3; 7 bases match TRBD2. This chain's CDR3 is CASSDWSSGQDTQYF. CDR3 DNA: TGCGCCAGCAGTGATTGGTCTAGCGGACAAGATACGCAGTATTTT.